A selection of T cell receptor beta chains follows, all from one sample in a study of blood T cell repertoires in COVID-19. Clones were read by immunoSEQ multiplex PCR, and TCRdb kept only the in-frame ones, dropping some. The repertoire holds 380,000 or so clones, around nine tenths seen once, with around 0.95% in the top ten. The sequencing input was PBMCs or T cells enriched from blood (not recorded which). The receptor source for this set is a woman aged 25-40 years with acute COVID-19. CDR3s include the opening cysteine and the closing phenylalanine or tryptophan. The D gene is left open where the match is weak. Expanded clones get a size class; other rows say once, few or many, or leave the size out.

TRBV5-1	.	.	14	TRBJ1-1	TGCGCCAGCAGCTTCGCGGGCCTGAACACTGAAGCTTTCTTT	CASSFAGLNTEAFF
TRBV10-3	.	TRBD1	17	TRBJ2-1	TGTGCCATCAGTGAGTCGGGTCGGACAGGGTCACTCAATGAGCAGTTCTTC	CAISESGRTGSLNEQFF
TRBV4-1	.	.	14	TRBJ1-2	TGCGCCAGCAGCCAAGAGCGGCAGGGGTATGGCTACACCTTC	CASSQERQGYGYTF
TRBV6-5	.	.	12	TRBJ1-6	TGTGCCAGCAGTTACTGGGGGGAACCCCTCCACTTT	CASSYWGEPLHF
TRBV13	.	.	15	TRBJ1-4	TGTGCCAGCAGCTTAGAAGGGGCGGGGGATGAAAAACTGTTTTTT	CASSLEGAGDEKLFF
TRBV11-2	.	TRBD1	15	TRBJ1-2	TGTGCCAGCAGCTTTAACTTACAGGGGGGGTATGGCTACACCTTC	CASSFNLQGGYGYTF
TRBV5-1	.	.	17	TRBJ2-6	TGCGCCAGCAGCTTGGACAGGGTCGCCTCTGGGGCCAACGTCCTGACTTTC	CASSLDRVASGANVLTF
TRBV2	.	.	15	TRBJ2-3	TGTGCCAGCAGTGGCGGGACCTCGTTGCCTGATACGCAGTATTTT	CASSGGTSLPDTQYF
TRBV9	.	.	12	TRBJ2-3	TGTGCCAGCAGCGGGCCCCCGGATACGCAGTATTTT	CASSGPPDTQYF
TRBV15	.	.	14	TRBJ2-1	TGTGCCACCAGCAGAGAGAAGCAACACAATGAGCAGTTCTTC	CATSREKQHNEQFF
TRBV24-1	.	TRBD1	14	TRBJ2-3	TGTGCCACCAGTGGCGGACAGGGAGCCGATACGCAGTATTTT	CATSGGQGADTQYF
TRBV7-2	.	.	15	TRBJ2-1	TGTGCCAGCAGCTTAGAAGTTGGGGGGGCGGGTGAGCAGTTCTTC	CASSLEVGGAGEQFF
TRBV5-1	.	.	17	TRBJ2-3	TGCGCCAGCAGCTTGGAGAGACTCGCGACCCCCACAGATACGCAGTATTTT	CASSLERLATPTDTQYF
TRBV10-3	.	.	13	TRBJ1-4	TGTGCCATCAAAGGGGAAGCTAATGAAAAACTGTTTTTT	CAIKGEANEKLFF
TRBV7-2	once	.	14	TRBJ2-3	TGTGCCAGCAGCTTAGCGGGGGGAACAGATACGCAGTATTTT	CASSLAGGTDTQYF
TRBV5-1	.	TRBD1	17	TRBJ1-2	TGCGCCAGCAGACCACGAGGGCTGGGACAGGGGGTGTCGGGCTACACCTTC	CASRPRGLGQGVSGYTF
TRBV2	.	.	14	TRBJ1-5	TGTGCCAGCAGTGAAGGGCCAGGGAATCAGCCCCAGCATTTT	CASSEGPGNQPQHF
TRBV5-1	.	TRBD1	17	TRBJ1-3	TGCGCCAGCAGCTTGGCCCCGACAGGGGACTCTGGAAACACCATATATTTT	CASSLAPTGDSGNTIYF
TRBV7-2	.	TRBD2	16	TRBJ2-3	TGTGCCAGCAGCCCCCAGCGGGGGGCTAGGGCAGATACGCAGTATTTT	CASSPQRGARADTQYF
TRBV4-1	.	TRBD2	17	TRBJ2-5	TGCGCCAGCAGCCAAGGCGAGTCTAGCGGGGGGGGACGGACCCAGTACTTC	CASSQGESSGGGRTQYF
TRBV24-1	.	TRBD2	17	TRBJ2-3	TGTGCCACCAGTGATTTGGCCCTAGCGGGTGGCACAGATACGCAGTATTTT	CATSDLALAGGTDTQYF